This TCR beta chain was obtained from a study of PD-1 blockade in classical Hodgkin lymphoma. CDR3 length: 14 residues. Germline V gives CDR1 SGHRS, CDR2 YFSETQ. The V and J ends lost 0 bases and 1 base respectively, with 7 bases between them. Some clones are missing from TCRdb's copy, which holds only in-frame ones; the method was immunoSEQ multiplex PCR. This sample has some 9,200 clones, with just under 75% found just once. Each patient's relapse followed autologous stem cell transplantation, and brentuximab vedotin exposure varied. Purification of CD4+ T cells from thawed PBMCs was performed via magnetic negative selection.

The receptor comes from a human donor with classical Hodgkin lymphoma. The V gene is TRBV5-1, the J gene TRBJ1-1; D not resolved. Source: CD4+ T cells from blood, taken at baseline. The CDR3 DNA reads TGCGCCAGCAGCTTGGTCCCCCAGAACACTGAAGCTTTCTTT. The encoded protein is CASSLVPQNTEAFF.